This T cell receptor (beta chain) was identified in a study of cytomegalovirus exposure and HLA in healthy donors. Study-level points and caveats: Presence/absence analyses took donor sequencing depth as roughly uniform. Evidence from a later analysis indicated that most CMV-associated TCR beta chains looked HLA-restricted.

In germline, CDR1 is ENHRY, CDR2 SYGVKD. CDR3 length: 16 residues. The V gene end was trimmed by 4 bases and the J gene end by 4 bases; junction bases not matched to a gene: 11. Vbeta (60) and Jbeta (13) primers were used in the PCR. Generated by immunoSEQ multiplex PCR, the TCRdb table keeps only in-frame clones and is missing some. The profile shows about 150,000 clones, roughly 80% of them singletons. In the case of this clone: No antigen is known for it.

Sequences were obtained from PBMCs. This rearrangement joins TRBV10-3 to TRBJ2-3, with TRBD2 matching 7 bases. This clonotype was sampled from a boy between 2 and 10 years old in good health and CMV-seronegative. CDR3: CAISGNLGRSSDTQYF. The CDR3 nucleotides read TGTGCCATCAGTGGAAATCTCGGGAGGAGCTCAGATACGCAGTATTTT.